These T cell receptor beta chains were read from a single sample in a study of CD4 T cells in relation to SARS-CoV-2 and coronaviruses. Measured with immunoSEQ multiplex PCR; TCRdb has only the in-frame clones, and not every one. The table records about 22,000 clones, 55% to 80% of them present only once. No antigen has been identified for these receptors. What was sequenced was CD4+ T cells from PBMCs, cultured in vitro. The source is a human donor in good health. Both conserved end residues are part of each CDR3.

V: TRBV4-1
CDR3: CASSQGIQREAREQFF

V: TRBV25-1
CDR3: CASSEDSRGTNSPLHF

V: TRBV18
CDR3: CASSHGADQETQYF

V: TRBV13
CDR3: CASSLGRQGSFF

V: TRBV5-6
CDR3: CASSFTHGENSPLHF

V: TRBV25-1
CDR3: CASRDRVTGELFF

V: TRBV4-3
CDR3: CASSQDPSGRLDTQYF

V: TRBV7-6
CDR3: CASSSPWAKGNEQFF

V: TRBV5-1
CDR3: CASSRGVVNTEAFF

V: TRBV7-2
CDR3: CASSFLRNEQFF

V: TRBV3-1/TRBV3-2
CDR3: CASSQWSTEAFF

V: TRBV2
CDR3: CASNTGTVQETQYF

V: TRBV5-5
CDR3: CASSLGGGSGGPQHF

V: TRBV4-3
CDR3: CASSQEVAGFYNEQFF

V: TRBV7-2
CDR3: CASSFSGRNHNEQFF

V: TRBV19
CDR3: CASSIVRDYGYTF

V: TRBV4-2
CDR3: CASSQERGLAIYEQYF

V: TRBV6-6
CDR3: CASSIMGLQEGYTF

V: TRBV10-3
CDR3: CAIKASGASDTQYF

V: TRBV11-3
CDR3: CASSLDGTGTGELFF

V: TRBV2
CDR3: CASSPERGQEAFF

V: TRBV11-2
CDR3: CASSLSFGTGVDEQYF

V: TRBV12-3/TRBV12-4
CDR3: CASRGTTILSYTF

V: TRBV2
CDR3: CASSERLSNYGYTF

V: TRBV18
CDR3: CASSPRTYGYTF

V: TRBV7-8
CDR3: CASSLAPKTYEQYF

V: TRBV6-6
CDR3: CASSYPAGYNEQYF

V: TRBV6-6
CDR3: CASSGQVGSETQYF

V: TRBV3-1/TRBV3-2
CDR3: CASGNGGLTDTQYF

V: TRBV2
CDR3: CASSSLQVYGYTF

V: TRBV10-2
CDR3: CASGRDPTNEKLFF

V: TRBV5-1
CDR3: CASSLTASRVGELFF

V: TRBV7-8
CDR3: CASSFIRVGGNEKLFF

V: TRBV7-9
CDR3: CASSLSGTEQFF

V: TRBV25-1
CDR3: CASSELRGSYNEQFF

V: TRBV3-1/TRBV3-2
CDR3: CASSRHYEQYF

V: TRBV5-1
CDR3: CASSPGGAFGGIYEQYF

V: TRBV11-1
CDR3: CASSLSSLYNSPLHF

V: TRBV7-8
CDR3: CASSSPHGTLTIQETQYF

V: TRBV2
CDR3: CASSESRQGNEQFF

V: TRBV7-2
CDR3: CASSLARTIGNTIYF

V: TRBV19
CDR3: CASSIDRQNYGYTF

V: TRBV7-2
CDR3: CASIPAGHTDTQYF

V: TRBV5-1
CDR3: CASNRQGNYNEQFF

V: TRBV16
CDR3: CASSPIRLAGGLNEQFF

V: TRBV12-3/TRBV12-4
CDR3: CASSRLASGELFF

V: TRBV7-9
CDR3: CASSLGQGPDTQYF

V: TRBV4-3
CDR3: CASSQAERSDEKLFF

V: TRBV4-3
CDR3: CASSHGRGEAFF

V: TRBV6-2/TRBV6-3
CDR3: CASSYRAGVEYF

V: TRBV6-2/TRBV6-3
CDR3: CASSYLLGGGMNTEAFF

V: TRBV7-2
CDR3: CASSFSTALNTEAFF

V: TRBV7-2
CDR3: CASSSPGLSTDTQYF

V: TRBV7-2
CDR3: CASRGQRNDNEQFF

V: TRBV7-8
CDR3: CASSLGQGDETQYF